The source of this T cell receptor beta chain is a study of control samples from healthy donors and cancer patients. Assay used: immunoSEQ multiplex PCR; TCRdb lists only in-frame clones, some missing. The table includes 65,000 to 90,000 clones, 94% detected once. This clone was seen just once. The receptor was derived from a woman aged 30 to 39 in good health. Sequencing used blood.

The CDR3 protein is CASNSGWTEVRGSSPLHF. Written as DNA, the CDR3 is TGTGCCAGCAACTCTGGTTGGACAGAGGTTCGAGGGAGTTCACCCCTCCACTTT. The rearrangement uses TRBV28 and TRBJ1-6; a weak D match, TRBD1 (6 bases). This CDR3 has 18 residues. CDR1 and CDR2 (germline): MDHEN, SYDVKM. Trimming removed 7 bases from V and 9 bases from J, with 28 bases in between.